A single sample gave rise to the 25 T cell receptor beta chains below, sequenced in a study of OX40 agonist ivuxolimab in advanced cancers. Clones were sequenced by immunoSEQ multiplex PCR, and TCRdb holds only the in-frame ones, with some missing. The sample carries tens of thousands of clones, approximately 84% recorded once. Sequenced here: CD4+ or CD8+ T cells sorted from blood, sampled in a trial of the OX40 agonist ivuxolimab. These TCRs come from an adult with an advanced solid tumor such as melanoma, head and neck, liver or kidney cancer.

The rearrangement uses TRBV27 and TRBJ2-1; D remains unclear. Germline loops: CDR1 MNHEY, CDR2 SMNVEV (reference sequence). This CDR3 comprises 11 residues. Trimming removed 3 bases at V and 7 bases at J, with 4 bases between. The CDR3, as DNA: TGTGCCAGCAGTTTGGGGAATGAGCAGTTCTTC. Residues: CASSLGNEQFF.

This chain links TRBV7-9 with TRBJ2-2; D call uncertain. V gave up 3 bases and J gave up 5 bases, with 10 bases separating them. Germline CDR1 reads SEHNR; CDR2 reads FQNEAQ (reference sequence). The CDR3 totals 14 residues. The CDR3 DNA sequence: TGTGCCAGCAGCTTCCTTGGCATTACCGGGGAGCTGTTTTTT. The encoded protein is CASSFLGITGELFF.

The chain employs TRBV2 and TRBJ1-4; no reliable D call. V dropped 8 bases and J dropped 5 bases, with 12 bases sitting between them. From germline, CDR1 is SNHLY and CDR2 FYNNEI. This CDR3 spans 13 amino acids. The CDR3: CASLDDPNEKLFF. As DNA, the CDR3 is TGTGCCAGCTTGGATGACCCCAATGAAAAACTGTTTTTT. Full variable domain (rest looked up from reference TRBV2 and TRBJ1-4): EPEVTQTPSHQVTQMGQEVILRCVPISNHLYFYWYRQILGQKVEFLVSFYNNEISEKSEIFDDQFSVERPDGSNFTLKIRSTKLEDSAMYFCASLDDPNEKLFFGSGTQLSVL.

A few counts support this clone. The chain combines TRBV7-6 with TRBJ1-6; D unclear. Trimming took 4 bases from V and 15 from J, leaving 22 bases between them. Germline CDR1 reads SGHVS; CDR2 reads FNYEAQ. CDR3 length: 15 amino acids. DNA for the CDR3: TGTGCCAGCAGCTCGGCGCCCGAGTTAAGGATGGGCCTCCACTTT. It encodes CASSSAPELRMGLHF.

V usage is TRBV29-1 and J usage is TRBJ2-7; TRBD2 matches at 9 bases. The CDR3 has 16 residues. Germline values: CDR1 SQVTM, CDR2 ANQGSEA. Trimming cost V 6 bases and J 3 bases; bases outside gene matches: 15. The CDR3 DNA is TGCAGCGTCGAGGGCTTGGGCGGGAGGGCCGACTACGAGCAGTACTTC. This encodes CSVEGLGGRADYEQYF.

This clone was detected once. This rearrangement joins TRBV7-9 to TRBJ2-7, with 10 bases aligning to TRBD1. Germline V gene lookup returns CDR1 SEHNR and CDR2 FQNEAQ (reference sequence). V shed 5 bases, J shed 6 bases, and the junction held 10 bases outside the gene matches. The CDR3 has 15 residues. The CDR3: CASSPRDRGSGEQYF. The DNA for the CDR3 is TGTGCCAGCAGCCCCCGGGACAGGGGCTCTGGCGAGCAGTACTTC.

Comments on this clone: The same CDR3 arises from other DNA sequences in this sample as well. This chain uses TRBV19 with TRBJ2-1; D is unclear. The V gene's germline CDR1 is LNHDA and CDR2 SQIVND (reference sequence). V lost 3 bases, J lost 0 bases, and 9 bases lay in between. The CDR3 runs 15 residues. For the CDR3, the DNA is TGTGCCAGTAGTATTGGAACACCCTCCTACAATGAGCAGTTCTTC. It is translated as CASSIGTPSYNEQFF.

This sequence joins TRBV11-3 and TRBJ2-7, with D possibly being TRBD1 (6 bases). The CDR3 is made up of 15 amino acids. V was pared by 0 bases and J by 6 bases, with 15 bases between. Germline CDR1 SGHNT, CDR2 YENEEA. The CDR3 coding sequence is TGTGCCAGCAGCTTAGAGTTTGGGGGCACGGGCGAGCAGTACTTC. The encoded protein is CASSLEFGGTGEQYF.

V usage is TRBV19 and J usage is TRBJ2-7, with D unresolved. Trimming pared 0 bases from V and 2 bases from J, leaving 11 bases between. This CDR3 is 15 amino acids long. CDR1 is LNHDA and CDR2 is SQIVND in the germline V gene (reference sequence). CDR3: CASSIDHNRTYEQYF. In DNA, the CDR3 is TGTGCCAGTAGTATAGATCACAACCGCACCTACGAGCAGTACTTC.

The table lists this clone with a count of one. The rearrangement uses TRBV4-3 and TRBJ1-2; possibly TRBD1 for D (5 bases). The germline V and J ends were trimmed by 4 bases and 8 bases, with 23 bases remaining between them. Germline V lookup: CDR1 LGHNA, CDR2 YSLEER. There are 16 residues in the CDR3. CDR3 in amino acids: CASSPDGTTFPRGYTF. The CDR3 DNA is TGCGCCAGCAGCCCCGACGGGACTACATTTCCTAGAGGCTACACCTTC.

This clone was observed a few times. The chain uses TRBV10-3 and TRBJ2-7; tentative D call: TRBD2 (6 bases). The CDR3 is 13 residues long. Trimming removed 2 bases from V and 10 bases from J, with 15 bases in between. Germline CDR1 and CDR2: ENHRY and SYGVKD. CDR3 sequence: CAISEPLERVQYF. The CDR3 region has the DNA TGTGCCATCAGTGAGCCATTAGAGCGGGTCCAGTACTTC.

The CDR3 DNA reads TGTGCCAGCAGCTTAGAGGGACAGGGCAATTCACCCCTCCACTTT. Its translation: CASSLEGQGNSPLHF. The chain links TRBV7-9 to TRBJ1-6, with TRBD1 matching 9 bases. The germline gives CDR1 SEHNR, CDR2 FQNEAQ (reference sequence). The CDR3 spans 15 residues. The trim removed 1 base at V and 7 bases at J, leaving 2 bases unmatched.

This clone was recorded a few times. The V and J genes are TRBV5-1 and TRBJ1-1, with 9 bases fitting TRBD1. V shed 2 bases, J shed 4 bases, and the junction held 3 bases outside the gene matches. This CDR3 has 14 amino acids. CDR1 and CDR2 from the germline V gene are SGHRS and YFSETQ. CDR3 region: CASSFNRGRTEAFF. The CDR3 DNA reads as TGCGCCAGCAGCTTCAACAGGGGGCGCACTGAAGCTTTCTTT. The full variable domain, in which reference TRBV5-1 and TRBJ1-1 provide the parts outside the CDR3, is KAGVTQTPRYLIKTRGQQVTLSCSPISGHRSVSWYQQTPGQGLQFLFEYFSETQRNKGNFPGRFSGRQFSNSRSEMNVSTLELGDSALYLCASSFNRGRTEAFFGQGTRLTVV.

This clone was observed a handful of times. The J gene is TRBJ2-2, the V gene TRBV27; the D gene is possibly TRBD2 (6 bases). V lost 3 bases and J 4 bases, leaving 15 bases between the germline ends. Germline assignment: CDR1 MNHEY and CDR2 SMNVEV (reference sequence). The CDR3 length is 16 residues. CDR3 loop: CASSLFGGPSTGELFF. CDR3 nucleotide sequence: TGTGCCAGCAGTTTGTTCGGAGGGCCAAGCACCGGGGAGCTGTTTTTT.

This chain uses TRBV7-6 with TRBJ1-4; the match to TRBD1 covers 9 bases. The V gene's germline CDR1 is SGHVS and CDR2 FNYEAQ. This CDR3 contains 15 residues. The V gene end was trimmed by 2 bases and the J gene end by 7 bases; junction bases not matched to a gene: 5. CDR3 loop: CASSLWGQGGEKLFF. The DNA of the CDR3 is TGTGCCAGCAGCTTATGGGGACAGGGAGGTGAAAAACTGTTTTTT.

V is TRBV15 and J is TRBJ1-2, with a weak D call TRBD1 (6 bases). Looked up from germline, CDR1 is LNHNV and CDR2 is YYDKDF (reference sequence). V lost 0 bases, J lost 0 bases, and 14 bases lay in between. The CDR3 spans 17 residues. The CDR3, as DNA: TGTGCCACCAGCAGAGATCTACGGGGGCGGACTAACTATGGCTACACCTTC. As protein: CATSRDLRGRTNYGYTF.

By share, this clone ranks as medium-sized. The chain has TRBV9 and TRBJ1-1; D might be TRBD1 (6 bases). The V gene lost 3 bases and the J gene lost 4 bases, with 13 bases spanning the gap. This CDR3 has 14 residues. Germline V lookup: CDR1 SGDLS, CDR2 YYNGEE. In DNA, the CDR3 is TGTGCCAGCAGCGGAAACCAGGGGAGCACTGAAGCTTTCTTT. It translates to CASSGNQGSTEAFF.

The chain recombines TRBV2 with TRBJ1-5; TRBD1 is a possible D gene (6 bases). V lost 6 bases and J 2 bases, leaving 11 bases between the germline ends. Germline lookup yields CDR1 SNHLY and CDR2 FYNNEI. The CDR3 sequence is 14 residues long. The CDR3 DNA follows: TGTGCCAGCAGCACAGGGTTGCGCAATCAGCCCCAGCATTTT. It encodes CASSTGLRNQPQHF.

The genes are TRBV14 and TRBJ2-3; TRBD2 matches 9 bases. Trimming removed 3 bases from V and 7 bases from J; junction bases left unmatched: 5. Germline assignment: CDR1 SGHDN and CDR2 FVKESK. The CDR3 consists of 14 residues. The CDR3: CASSQFAGGYTQYF. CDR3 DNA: TGTGCCAGCAGCCAGTTTGCGGGGGGGTATACGCAGTATTTT.

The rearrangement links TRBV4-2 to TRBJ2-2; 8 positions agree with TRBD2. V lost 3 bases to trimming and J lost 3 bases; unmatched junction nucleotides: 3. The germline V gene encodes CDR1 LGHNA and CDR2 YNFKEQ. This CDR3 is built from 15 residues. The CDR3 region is CASSQGAGDTGELFF. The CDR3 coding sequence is TGTGCCAGCAGCCAGGGAGCGGGGGACACCGGGGAGCTGTTTTTT.

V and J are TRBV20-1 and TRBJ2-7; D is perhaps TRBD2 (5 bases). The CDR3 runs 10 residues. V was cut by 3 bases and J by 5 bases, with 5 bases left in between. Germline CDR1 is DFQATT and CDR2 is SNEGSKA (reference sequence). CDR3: CSAREDEQYF. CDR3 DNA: TGCAGTGCTAGGGAGGACGAGCAGTACTTC.

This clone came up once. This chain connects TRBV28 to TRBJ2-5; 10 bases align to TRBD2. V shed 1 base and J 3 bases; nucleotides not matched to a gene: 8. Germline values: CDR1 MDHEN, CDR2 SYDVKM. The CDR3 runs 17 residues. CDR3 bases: TGTGCCAGCAGTTTATCCTTAGCGGGAGGAAGAGAAGAGACCCAGTACTTC. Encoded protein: CASSLSLAGGREETQYF.

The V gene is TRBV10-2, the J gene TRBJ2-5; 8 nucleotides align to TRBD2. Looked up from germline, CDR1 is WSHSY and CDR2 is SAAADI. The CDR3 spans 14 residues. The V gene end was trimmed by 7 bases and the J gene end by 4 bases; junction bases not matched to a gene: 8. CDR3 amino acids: CASTSGPFRETQYF. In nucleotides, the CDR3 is TGCGCCAGCACTAGCGGGCCCTTCCGAGAGACCCAGTACTTC.

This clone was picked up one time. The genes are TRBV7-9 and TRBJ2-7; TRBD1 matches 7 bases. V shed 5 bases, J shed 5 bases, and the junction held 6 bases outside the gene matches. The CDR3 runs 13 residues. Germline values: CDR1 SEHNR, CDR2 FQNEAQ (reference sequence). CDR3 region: CASSRDRADEQYF. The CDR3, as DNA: TGTGCCAGCAGCCGTGACAGGGCTGACGAGCAGTACTTC.

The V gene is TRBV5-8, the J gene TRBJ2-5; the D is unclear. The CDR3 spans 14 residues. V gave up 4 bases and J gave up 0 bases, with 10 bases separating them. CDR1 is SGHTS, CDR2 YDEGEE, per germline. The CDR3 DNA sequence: TGTGCCAGCAGCCAAGTGCACTACCAAGAGACCCAGTACTTC. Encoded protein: CASSQVHYQETQYF.